These 9 T cell receptor beta chains share one sample of origin, sequenced in a study of beta chain features in type 1 diabetes. cDNA synthesis used the whole RNA isolate, giving expressed TCRB sequences. Only in-frame clones appear in the TCRdb table, and some are missing; sequencing was by immunoSEQ multiplex PCR. The sample carries some 410,000 clones, around 13% recorded once. Sequencing input: naive CD4+ T cells from blood. Source of these receptors: a young man in good health.

The CDR3 DNA sequence: TGTGCCAGCAGCCAAAAGGACACTTACACTGAAGCTTTCTTT. The encoded protein is CASSQKDTYTEAFF. The chain recombines TRBV7-9 with TRBJ1-1, with D maybe TRBD1 (5 bases). CDR1 and CDR2 (germline): SEHNR, FQNEAQ (reference sequence). V lost 5 bases to trimming and J lost 3 bases, with 13 bases between them. The CDR3 spans 14 residues.

This chain connects TRBV28 to TRBJ2-1, with unresolved D. Trimming left V 5 bases short and J 7 bases short, with 12 bases between. The CDR3 covers 13 residues. Germline lookup yields CDR1 MDHEN and CDR2 SYDVKM. CDR3: CASSPPSPNEQFF. The CDR3 nucleotides read TGTGCCAGCAGTCCTCCATCCCCGAATGAGCAGTTCTTC.

This clone has a handful of counts. The chain carries TRBV18 and TRBJ2-5; 8 bases match TRBD1. CDR3 length: 13 amino acids. The V and J ends lost 3 bases and 7 bases, in that order; junction bases with no gene match: 4. CDR1 KGHSH and CDR2 LQKENI come from the germline V gene. CDR3 bases: TGTGCCAGCTCACCTCCGGACAGGGCGACCCAGTACTTC. It translates to CASSPPDRATQYF.

This clone came up a few times. The chain links TRBV10-3 to TRBJ2-3; a weak D match, TRBD1 (6 bases). CDR1 is ENHRY, CDR2 SYGVKD, per germline. Trimming removed 5 bases from V and 3 bases from J, with 9 bases in between. The CDR3 sequence is 13 residues long. CDR3 DNA: TGTGCCATCAGTAGACAGGAAACAGATACGCAGTATTTT. Translation: CAISRQETDTQYF.

This rearrangement joins TRBV2 to TRBJ1-6; weak D call: TRBD1 (6 bases). The V gene's germline CDR1 is SNHLY and CDR2 FYNNEI. The V end lost 6 bases, the J end lost 9 bases, and 18 bases lay between the germline ends. The CDR3 has 15 residues. CDR3 in DNA: TGTGCCAGCAGGGGGTCAGGGGTGGGGAGTTCACCCCTCCACTTT. Protein sequence: CASRGSGVGSSPLHF.

The chain uses TRBV6-4 and TRBJ1-1; no firm D call. The CDR3 extends over 13 amino acids. V lost 2 bases to trimming and J lost 4 bases, with 8 bases between them. Germline-derived CDR1 and CDR2 are MRHNA and SNTAGT. CDR3 region: CASSDARGTEAFF. The CDR3 DNA sequence: TGTGCCAGCAGTGACGCCCGGGGCACTGAAGCTTTCTTT.

The sample holds a few counts of this clone. The chain combines TRBV19 with TRBJ1-5, with D unresolved. This CDR3 contains 15 residues. Germline CDR1 LNHDA, CDR2 SQIVND (reference sequence). V was pared by 1 base and J by 4 bases, with 11 bases between. The DNA for the CDR3 is TGTGCCAGTAGTATAGTCGGACGGGGAAATCAGCCCCAGCATTTT. Protein: CASSIVGRGNQPQHF.

This clone occurred a few times. V is TRBV7-8 and J is TRBJ2-5; 8 bases fit TRBD2. With V trimmed by 5 bases and J by 4 bases, 12 bases remained unmatched. Germline V gives CDR1 SGHVS, CDR2 FQNEAQ. The CDR3 spans 16 residues. The CDR3 region has the DNA TGTGCCAGCAGCCGTCGTACGGGACTAGTAGGAGAGACCCAGTACTTC. Its protein is CASSRRTGLVGETQYF.

The rearrangement joins TRBV7-2 to TRBJ2-5; a possible D gene is TRBD1 (6 bases). CDR3 length: 15 amino acids. V dropped 1 base and J dropped 2 bases, with 11 bases sitting between them. Germline CDR1 is SGHTA and CDR2 is FQGNSA. The CDR3 DNA is TGTGCCAGCAGCTTAGTAGGGGGACGACAAGAGACCCAGTACTTC. Translation gives CASSLVGGRQETQYF.